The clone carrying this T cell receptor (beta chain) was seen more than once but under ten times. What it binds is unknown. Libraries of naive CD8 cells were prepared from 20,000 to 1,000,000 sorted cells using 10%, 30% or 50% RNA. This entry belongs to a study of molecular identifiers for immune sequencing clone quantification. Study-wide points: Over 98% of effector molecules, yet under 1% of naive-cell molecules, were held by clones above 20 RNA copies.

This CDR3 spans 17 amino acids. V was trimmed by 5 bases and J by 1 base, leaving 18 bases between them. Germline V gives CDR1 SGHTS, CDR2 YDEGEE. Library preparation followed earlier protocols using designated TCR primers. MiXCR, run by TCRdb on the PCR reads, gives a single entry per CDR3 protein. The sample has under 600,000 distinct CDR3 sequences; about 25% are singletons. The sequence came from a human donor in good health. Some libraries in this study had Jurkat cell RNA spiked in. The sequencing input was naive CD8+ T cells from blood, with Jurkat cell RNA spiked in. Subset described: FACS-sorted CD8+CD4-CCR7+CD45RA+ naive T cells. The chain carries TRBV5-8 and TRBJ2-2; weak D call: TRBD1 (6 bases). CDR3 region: CASRYPIRDKNTGELFF. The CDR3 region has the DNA TGTGCCAGCAGGTATCCCATCCGGGACAAGAACACCGGGGAGCTGTTTTTT.